This T cell receptor beta chain was captured by sequencing in a study of CD8+ T cells in alopecia areata (dated by TCRdb to the late 2010s). Describing the broader study: Treated patients were enrolled in an open-label pilot trial of oral tofacitinib at 5 to 10 mg twice daily for moderate-to-severe alopecia areata. Patients stayed on tofacitinib for 6 to 18 months and then had 6 months of follow-up off drug so that delayed response and recurrence could be assessed. To study T cell clonal expansion in alopecia areata, the researchers applied high-throughput TCRbeta sequencing to both the C3H/HeJ mouse model and human patients. Scalp tissue and sorted CD4+ and CD8+ peripheral blood T cells from patchy and totalis/universalis alopecia areata patients and from healthy controls were covered by human TCRbeta sequencing. Patients on tofacitinib were biopsied at baseline and after 4 and 24 weeks of treatment, and several of the patients also had a later scalp biopsy. Scalp clonality was compared across normal scalp (n=4), patchy alopecia areata scalp (n=8), and alopecia totalis/universalis scalp (n=8). The RNA source kit depended on sample type: the PAXgene miRNA kit for fixed scalp, the miRNeasy kit for PBMCs, and the RNeasy kit for mouse skin. Amplification of TCRbeta CDR3 regions was done by immunoSEQ multiplex PCR using 35 Vbeta forward primers and 13 Jbeta reverse primers.

The time point label here, explained by the study, means: baseline before oral tofacitinib. Lesional scalp punch biopsies and peripheral blood were obtained from alopecia areata patients. After PBMCs were isolated by density centrifugation and stained for CD3, CD4 and CD8, a FACSAria was used to sort CD4+ and CD8+ T cells. Of note for this clone: This clone's antigen is unknown. No base-level quality is on record; no much larger clone is a single base apart.

Library prep was done by the immunoSEQ multiplex PCR assay. To provide template for TCR sequencing, every sample had RNA extracted and reverse transcribed into cDNA. First-strand cDNA was synthesized with SuperScript III using a 2:1 mix of oligo-dT and random hexamers. Amplification bias was assessed with a synthetic immune receptor repertoire, and residual bias was removed computationally. In the source study's methods: Raw reads were preprocessed to remove errors, and CDR3 was defined according to IMGT conventions as the region from the conserved cysteine to phenylalanine. To get clonality, Shannon entropy was normalized by log2 of the number of productive unique TCRs and the result was subtracted from 1. Whether scalp clones were CD4 or CD8 was inferred by matching scalp TCRbeta sequences against CD4 and CD8 repertoires sorted from blood. TCRdb carries this immuneACCESS record with in-frame sequences only. Its versions omit some clonotypes, under half of them owing to an unresolved V gene in the studies checked, with the rest unexplained. From that table come the V and J calls and clone size; the DNA was used to work out D and trimming. The sample yields over 200,000 clones; around three fifths were counted once. The ten most abundant clones make up around 0.44% of the sample.

The cysteine opens and the phenylalanine closes a CDR3 of 13 amino acids. The kept DNA is CDR3 alone, 39 bases in frame from the first base. V and J lose 1 base and 2 bases, and a span of 8 bases separates them. CDR1 and CDR2, per the germline V gene (reference sequence), are GTSNPN and SVGIG. Overall results and qualifications from the work: Resident alphabeta T cells in normal human skin are also sequenced, complicating scalp TCR repertoire analysis, unlike mouse skin dominated by gammadelta T cells. Compared with normal scalp, lesional scalp, particularly in alopecia totalis/universalis, had higher clonality and more expanded CD8+ clones, which suggests antigenic drive. Shared TCR sequences between patients were less evident than in mice, which may be partly attributable to HLA diversity in the patient population.

The sequence is built from TRBV30 and TRBJ2-5, with no confidently assigned D gene. The receptor was derived from a human donor with alopecia areata. The source material was CD4+ T cells sorted from blood, sampled at week 0. CDR3 protein: CAWSAVGQETQYF. The nucleotide sequence is TGTGCCTGGAGTGCGGTCGGGCAAGAGACCCAGTACTTC.